The 15 T cell receptor beta chains reported below all come from one sample, sequenced in a study of blood T cell repertoires in COVID-19. The table came from immunoSEQ multiplex PCR; TCRdb's copy has only in-frame clones and leaves some out. The sample includes around 150,000 clones, roughly 80% of them seen just once. The sample consisted of peripheral blood. All receptors derive from a woman older than 75 with acute or convalescent COVID-19.

The chain links TRBV7-3 to TRBJ2-2; 9 bases line up with TRBD1. This CDR3 contains 15 residues. Unmatched junction bases numbered 4, after V lost 4 bases and J lost 4 bases. CDR1 and CDR2 from the germline V gene are SGHTA and FQGTGA. The chain's CDR3 is CASSSQGAGTGELFF. The CDR3 DNA is TGTGCCAGCAGCTCACAGGGGGCTGGCACCGGGGAGCTGTTTTTT.

The chain uses TRBV6-1 and TRBJ2-3; D remains ambiguous. V lost 3 bases and J 2 bases, leaving 21 bases between the germline ends. The CDR3 sequence is 18 residues long. Germline CDR1 reads MNHNS; CDR2 reads SASEGT. Here the CDR3 DNA reads TGTGCCAGCAGTGAGCGCGGATGGGTCAATCCCCCCACAGATACGCAGTATTTT. Translation: CASSERGWVNPPTDTQYF.

The chain recombines TRBV12-3 or TRBV12-4 with TRBJ1-2, with 7 nucleotides matching TRBD1. The J segment lost 4 bases and the V segment lost 1 base, leaving 0 bases of the junction unmatched. The CDR3 contains 13 residues. The CDR3, as DNA: TGTGCCAGCAGTTTAGGACAGGGCTATGGCTACACCTTC. It translates to CASSLGQGYGYTF.

The chain links TRBV29-1 to TRBJ2-1, with 7 bases matching TRBD2. CDR3 size: 13 residues. The trim removed 2 bases at V and 15 bases at J, leaving 13 bases unmatched. CDR1 and CDR2 (germline): SQVTM, ANQGSEA. The chain's CDR3 is CSVEPQGLTSLFF. DNA for the CDR3: TGCAGCGTTGAACCCCAGGGTCTGACTAGCTTGTTCTTC.

The rearrangement links TRBV4-1 to TRBJ2-1; D call uncertain. V lost 0 bases and J 3 bases, leaving 3 bases between the germline ends. CDR3 length: 13 residues. The germline gives CDR1 MGHRA, CDR2 YSYEKL. CDR3 sequence reads: CASSQERYNEQFF. CDR3 in DNA: TGCGCCAGCAGCCAAGAGCGCTACAATGAGCAGTTCTTC.

V and J are TRBV23-1 and TRBJ1-1; D not resolved. TRBV23-1 is recorded as an ORF, its role being uncertain. The CDR3 consists of 15 residues. Trimming removed 6 bases from V and 1 base from J, with 15 bases in between. The CDR3 DNA follows: TGCGCCAGCAGACGAGGAGTATGGAAGAACACTGAAGCTTTCTTT. Translated, it gives CASRRGVWKNTEAFF.

The chain employs TRBV6-5 and TRBJ1-1; tentative D call: TRBD1 (6 bases). This CDR3 is 14 amino acids long. V lost 0 bases and J 6 bases, leaving 11 bases between the germline ends. From germline, CDR1 is MNHEY and CDR2 SVGAGI. CDR3 DNA sequence: TGTGCCAGCAGTTACTCACAGGGTTCCCCTGAAGCTTTCTTT. It is translated as CASSYSQGSPEAFF.

This clone was counted only a few times. The genes are TRBV7-2 and TRBJ2-2, with no clear D. Deletions cut 5 bases from V and 2 bases from J, with 9 bases between. This CDR3 contains 14 residues. CDR1 and CDR2 from the germline V gene are SGHTA and FQGNSA. Here the CDR3 reads CASSPLLNTGELFF. CDR3 nucleotides: TGTGCCAGCAGCCCCCTTCTCAACACCGGGGAGCTGTTTTTT.

This chain uses TRBV5-1 with TRBJ2-6, with no clear D. V lost 0 bases and J lost 0, with 7 bases in between. Germline lookup yields CDR1 SGHRS and CDR2 YFSETQ. There are 16 residues in the CDR3. DNA of the CDR3: TGCGCCAGCAGCTTGGCCACTACCTCTGGGGCCAACGTCCTGACTTTC. It specifies CASSLATTSGANVLTF.

The chain uses TRBV6-1 and TRBJ1-6; D unclear. The V and J ends lost 0 bases and 7 bases respectively, with 4 bases between them. Germline lookup yields CDR1 MNHNS and CDR2 SASEGT. This CDR3 region has 13 residues. The CDR3 reads CASSEAPNSPLHF. The CDR3 coding sequence is TGTGCCAGCAGTGAAGCTCCGAATTCACCCCTCCACTTT.

The chain has TRBV9 and TRBJ1-2, with 8 bases matching TRBD1. J was trimmed by 6 bases and V by 2 bases; bases with no gene match: 12. The germline CDR1 and CDR2 sequences are SGDLS and YYNGEE. This CDR3 has 16 amino acids. This CDR3 is CASSVSGQGLVDGYTF. CDR3 sequence (DNA): TGTGCCAGCAGCGTCAGCGGACAGGGCCTCGTGGATGGCTACACCTTC.

The V call is TRBV5-1, the J call TRBJ2-1, with TRBD1 identical over 8 bases. This CDR3 has 13 amino acids. V trimming: 2 bases; J trimming: 8 bases; junction bases outside the gene matches: 3. Germline V gene data show CDR1 as SGHRS and CDR2 as YFSETQ. The DNA of the CDR3 is TGCGCCAGCAGCTTACCGACAGGGGATGAGCAGTTCTTC. It encodes CASSLPTGDEQFF. Variable domain in full (rest from reference TRBV5-1 and TRBJ2-1): KAGVTQTPRYLIKTRGQQVTLSCSPISGHRSVSWYQQTPGQGLQFLFEYFSETQRNKGNFPGRFSGRQFSNSRSEMNVSTLELGDSALYLCASSLPTGDEQFFGPGTRLTVL.

V gene TRBV2 combines with J gene TRBJ2-5, with D possibly TRBD2 on 6 matching bases. V was trimmed by 6 bases and J by 5 bases, leaving 13 bases between them. Germline V gives CDR1 SNHLY, CDR2 FYNNEI. The CDR3 sequence is 13 residues long. The CDR3, as DNA: TGTGCCAGCAGGCCCTCTAGCGCGGAGACCCAGTACTTC. The encoded protein is CASRPSSAETQYF.

The gene calls are TRBV12-3 or TRBV12-4 and TRBJ1-2; D remains unclear. The V and J ends lost 5 bases and 8 bases respectively, with 15 bases between them. The CDR3 runs to 13 residues. CDR3 bases: TGTGCCAGCAGTCGTGATCCTACGGGAGGCTACACCTTC. It yields the protein CASSRDPTGGYTF.

The chain couples TRBV27 to TRBJ2-3; D unresolved. V was pared by 1 base and J by 1 base, with 12 bases between. The CDR3 covers 16 residues. Germline V gene sequence: CDR1 MNHEY, CDR2 SMNVEV (reference sequence). The CDR3 DNA is TGTGCCAGCAGTTTATTAGGCGGTTCTCGCACAGATACGCAGTATTTT. Encoded protein: CASSLLGGSRTDTQYF.